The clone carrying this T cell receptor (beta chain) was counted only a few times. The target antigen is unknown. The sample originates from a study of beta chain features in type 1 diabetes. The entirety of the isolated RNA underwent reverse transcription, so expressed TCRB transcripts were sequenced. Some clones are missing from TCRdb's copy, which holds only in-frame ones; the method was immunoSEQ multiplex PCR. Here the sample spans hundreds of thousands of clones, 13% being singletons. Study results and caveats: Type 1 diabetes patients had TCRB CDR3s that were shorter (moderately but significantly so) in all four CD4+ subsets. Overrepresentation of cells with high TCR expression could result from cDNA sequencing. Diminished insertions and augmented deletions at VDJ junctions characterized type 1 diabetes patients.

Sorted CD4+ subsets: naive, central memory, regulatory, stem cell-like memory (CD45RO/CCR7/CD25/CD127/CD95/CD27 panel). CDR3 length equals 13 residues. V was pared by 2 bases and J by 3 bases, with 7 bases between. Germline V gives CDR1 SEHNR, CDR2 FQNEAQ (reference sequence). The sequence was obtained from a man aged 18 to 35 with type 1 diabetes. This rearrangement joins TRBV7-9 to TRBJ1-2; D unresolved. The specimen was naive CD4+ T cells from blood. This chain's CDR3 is CASSLRPHYGYTF. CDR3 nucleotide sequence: TGTGCCAGCAGCTTAAGACCCCACTATGGCTACACCTTC.